This T cell receptor beta chain was sequenced in a study of T cells after somatic rescue of genetic block. Clones were read by immunoSEQ multiplex PCR, and TCRdb kept only the in-frame ones, dropping some. The table lists about 72,000 clones, roughly 91% of them singletons, with less than 3.5% in the top ten. The CDR3 is 15 residues long. Germline CDR1 reads LNHDA; CDR2 reads SQIVND (reference sequence). With 7 bases clipped from V and 6 bases from J, the junction kept 14 bases outside the gene matches. This sequence joins TRBV19 and TRBJ2-7, with TRBD2 matching over 8 bases. Sequencing input: peripheral blood mononuclear cells (PBMCs). This TCR was sampled from a man younger than 40. Here the CDR3 reads CASTPGTRPTSEQYF. In DNA form, the CDR3 reads TGTGCCAGTACCCCCGGGACTAGACCGACGTCCGAGCAGTACTTC.